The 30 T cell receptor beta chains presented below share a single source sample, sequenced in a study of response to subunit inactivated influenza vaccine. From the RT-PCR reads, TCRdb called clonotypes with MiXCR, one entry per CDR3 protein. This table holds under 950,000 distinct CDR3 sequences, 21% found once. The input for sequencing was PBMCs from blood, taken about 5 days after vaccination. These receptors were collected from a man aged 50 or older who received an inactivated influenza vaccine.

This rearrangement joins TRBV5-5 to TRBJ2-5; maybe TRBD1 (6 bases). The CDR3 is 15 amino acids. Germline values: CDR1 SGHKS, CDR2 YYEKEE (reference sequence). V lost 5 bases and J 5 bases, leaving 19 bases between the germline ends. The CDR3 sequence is CASRSDRLVVETQYF. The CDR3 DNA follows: TGTGCCAGCAGGTCCGACAGGTTGGTGGTGGAGACCCAGTACTTC.

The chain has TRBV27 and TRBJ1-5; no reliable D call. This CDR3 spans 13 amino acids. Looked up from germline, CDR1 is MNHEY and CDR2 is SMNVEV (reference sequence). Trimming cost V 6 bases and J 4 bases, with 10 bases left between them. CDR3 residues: CASRGLPNQPQHF. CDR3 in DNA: TGTGCCAGCAGAGGACTGCCGAATCAGCCCCAGCATTTT.

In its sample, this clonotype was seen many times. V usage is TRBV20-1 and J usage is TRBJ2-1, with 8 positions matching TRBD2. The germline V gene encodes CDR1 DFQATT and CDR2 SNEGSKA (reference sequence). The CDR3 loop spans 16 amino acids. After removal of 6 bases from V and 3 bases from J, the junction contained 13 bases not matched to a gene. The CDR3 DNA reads TGCAGTGCCAGGGCCATAACACTAGCGGACTACAATGAGCAGTTCTTC. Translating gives CSARAITLADYNEQFF.

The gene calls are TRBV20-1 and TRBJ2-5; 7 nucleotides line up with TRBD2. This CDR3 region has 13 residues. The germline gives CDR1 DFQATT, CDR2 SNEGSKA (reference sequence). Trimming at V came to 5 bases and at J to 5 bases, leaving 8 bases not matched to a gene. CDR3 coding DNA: TGCAGTGCTGTCGCGGGGGTCTTGGAGACCCAGTACTTC. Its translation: CSAVAGVLETQYF.

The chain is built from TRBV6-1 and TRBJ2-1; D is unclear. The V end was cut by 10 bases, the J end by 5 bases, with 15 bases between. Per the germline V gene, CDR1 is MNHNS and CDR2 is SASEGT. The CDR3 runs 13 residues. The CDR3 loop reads CATQDRLNNEQFF. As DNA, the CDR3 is TGTGCCACCCAGGACCGTTTGAACAATGAGCAGTTCTTC.

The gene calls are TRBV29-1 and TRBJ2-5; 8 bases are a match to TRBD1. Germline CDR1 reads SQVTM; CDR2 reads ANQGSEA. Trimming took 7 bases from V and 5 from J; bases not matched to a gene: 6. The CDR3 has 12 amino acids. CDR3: CSARQGYETQYF. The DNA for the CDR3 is TGCAGCGCCCGACAGGGGTACGAGACCCAGTACTTC.

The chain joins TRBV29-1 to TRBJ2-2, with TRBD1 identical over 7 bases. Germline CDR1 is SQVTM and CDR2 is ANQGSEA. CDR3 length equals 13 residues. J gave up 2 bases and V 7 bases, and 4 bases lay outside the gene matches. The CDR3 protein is CSAGQQNTGELFF. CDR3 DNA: TGCAGCGCGGGACAGCAAAACACCGGGGAGCTGTTTTTT.

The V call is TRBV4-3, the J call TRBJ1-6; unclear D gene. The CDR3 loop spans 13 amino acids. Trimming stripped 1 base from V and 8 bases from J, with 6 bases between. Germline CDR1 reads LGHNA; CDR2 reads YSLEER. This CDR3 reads CASSQGSYSPLHF. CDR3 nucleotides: TGCGCCAGCAGCCAAGGTTCCTATTCACCCCTCCACTTT.

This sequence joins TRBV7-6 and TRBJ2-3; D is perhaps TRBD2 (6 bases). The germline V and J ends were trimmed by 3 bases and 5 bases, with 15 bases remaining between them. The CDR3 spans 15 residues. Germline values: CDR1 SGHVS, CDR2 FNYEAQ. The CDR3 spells CASSFSTSAGDTQYF. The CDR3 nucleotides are TGTGCCAGCAGCTTTTCGACTAGTGCTGGAGATACGCAGTATTTT.

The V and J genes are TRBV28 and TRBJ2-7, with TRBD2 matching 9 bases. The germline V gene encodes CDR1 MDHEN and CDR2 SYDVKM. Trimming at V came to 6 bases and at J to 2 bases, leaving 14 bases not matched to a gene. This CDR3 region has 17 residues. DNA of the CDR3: TGTGCCAGCAGCCCAATTAGCGGGGGCCGAACACCCTACGAGCAGTACTTC. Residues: CASSPISGGRTPYEQYF.

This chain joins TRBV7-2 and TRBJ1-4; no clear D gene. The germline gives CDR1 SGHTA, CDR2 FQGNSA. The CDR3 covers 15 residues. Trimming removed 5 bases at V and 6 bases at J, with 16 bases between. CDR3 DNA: TGTGCCAGCAGCCGGGTAGGGCAGAGGGATGAAAAACTGTTTTTT. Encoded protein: CASSRVGQRDEKLFF.

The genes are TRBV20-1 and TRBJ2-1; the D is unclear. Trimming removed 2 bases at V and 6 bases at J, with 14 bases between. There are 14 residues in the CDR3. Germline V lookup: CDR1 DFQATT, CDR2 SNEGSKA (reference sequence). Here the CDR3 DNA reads TGCAGTGCTAGACTCAACCGCCCGGGCAATGAGCAGTTCTTC. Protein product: CSARLNRPGNEQFF.

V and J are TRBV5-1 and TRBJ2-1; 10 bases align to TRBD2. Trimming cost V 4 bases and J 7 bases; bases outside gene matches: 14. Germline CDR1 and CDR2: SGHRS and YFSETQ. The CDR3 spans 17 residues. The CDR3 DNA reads TGCGCCAGCAGCCCCCTCGGCATAGCGGGGGGTAGGAATGAGCAGTTCTTC. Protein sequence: CASSPLGIAGGRNEQFF.

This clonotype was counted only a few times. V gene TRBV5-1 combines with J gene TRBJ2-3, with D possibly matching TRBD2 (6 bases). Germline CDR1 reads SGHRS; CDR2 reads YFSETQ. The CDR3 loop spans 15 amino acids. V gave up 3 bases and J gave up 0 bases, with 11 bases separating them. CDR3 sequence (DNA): TGCGCCAGCAGCTCGGGAGCAGTTAGCACAGATACGCAGTATTTT. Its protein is CASSSGAVSTDTQYF.

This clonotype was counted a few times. CDR3 residues: CASSTGLAGVTGELFF. CDR3 nucleotide sequence: TGTGCCAGCAGCACGGGACTAGCGGGAGTCACCGGGGAGCTGTTTTTT. The chain couples TRBV7-2 to TRBJ2-2, with 14 bases fitting TRBD2. V lost 5 bases, J lost 4 bases, and 3 bases stayed unmatched. The CDR3 is 16 residues long. Germline V CDR1 and CDR2: SGHTA, FQGNSA.

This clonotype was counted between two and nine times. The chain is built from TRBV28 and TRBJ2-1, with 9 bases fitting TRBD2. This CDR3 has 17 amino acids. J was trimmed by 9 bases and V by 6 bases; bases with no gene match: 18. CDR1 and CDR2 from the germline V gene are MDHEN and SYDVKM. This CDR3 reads CASRSVSAGGPVGEQFF. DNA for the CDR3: TGTGCCAGCAGATCTGTAAGCGCGGGAGGGCCGGTGGGTGAGCAGTTCTTC.

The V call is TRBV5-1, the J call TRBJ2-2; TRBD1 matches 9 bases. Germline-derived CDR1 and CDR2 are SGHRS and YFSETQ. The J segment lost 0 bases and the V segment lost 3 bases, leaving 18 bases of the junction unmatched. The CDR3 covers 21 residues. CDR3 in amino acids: CASSSRGTTGGSISNTGELFF. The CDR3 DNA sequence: TGCGCCAGCAGCTCCCGTGGAACGACAGGGGGGTCGATCTCGAACACCGGGGAGCTGTTTTTT.

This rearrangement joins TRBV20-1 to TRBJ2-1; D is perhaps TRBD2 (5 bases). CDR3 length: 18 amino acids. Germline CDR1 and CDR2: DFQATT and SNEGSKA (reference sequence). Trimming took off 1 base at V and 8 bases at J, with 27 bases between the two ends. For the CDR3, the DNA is TGCAGTGCTAGAGGAATCCACCCGGGCCCGGGGATATACTATGAGCAGTTCTTC. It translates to CSARGIHPGPGIYYEQFF.

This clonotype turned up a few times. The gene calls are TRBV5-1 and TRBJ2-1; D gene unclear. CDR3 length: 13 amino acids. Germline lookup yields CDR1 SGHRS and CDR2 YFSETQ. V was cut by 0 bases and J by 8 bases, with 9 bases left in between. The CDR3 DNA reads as TGCGCCAGCAGCTTGGTCAGAAGCCATGAGCAGTTCTTC. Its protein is CASSLVRSHEQFF.

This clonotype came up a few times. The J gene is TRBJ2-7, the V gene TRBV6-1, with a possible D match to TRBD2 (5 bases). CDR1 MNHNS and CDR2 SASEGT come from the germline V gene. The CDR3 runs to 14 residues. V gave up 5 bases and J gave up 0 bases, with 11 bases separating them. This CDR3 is CASSPGSVSYEQYF. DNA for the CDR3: TGTGCCAGCAGTCCGGGGTCCGTCTCCTACGAGCAGTACTTC.

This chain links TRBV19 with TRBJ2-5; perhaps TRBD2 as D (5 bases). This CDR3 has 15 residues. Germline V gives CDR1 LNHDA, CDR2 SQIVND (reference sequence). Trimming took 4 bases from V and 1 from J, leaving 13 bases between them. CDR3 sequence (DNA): TGTGCCAGTAGTACGGGAACTACTGTCCAAGAGACCCAGTACTTC. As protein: CASSTGTTVQETQYF.

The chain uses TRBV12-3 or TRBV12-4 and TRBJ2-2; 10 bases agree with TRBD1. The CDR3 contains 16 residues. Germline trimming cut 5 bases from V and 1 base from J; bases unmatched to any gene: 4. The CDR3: CASSRRTGGNTGELFF. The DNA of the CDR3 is TGTGCCAGCAGTCGACGGACAGGGGGGAACACCGGGGAGCTGTTTTTT.

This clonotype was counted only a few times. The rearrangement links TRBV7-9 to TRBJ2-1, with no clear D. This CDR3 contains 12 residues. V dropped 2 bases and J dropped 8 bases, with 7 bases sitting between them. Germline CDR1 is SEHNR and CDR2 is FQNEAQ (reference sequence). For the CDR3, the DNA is TGTGCCAGCAGCTTAATCGATCATGAGCAGTTCTTC. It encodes CASSLIDHEQFF.

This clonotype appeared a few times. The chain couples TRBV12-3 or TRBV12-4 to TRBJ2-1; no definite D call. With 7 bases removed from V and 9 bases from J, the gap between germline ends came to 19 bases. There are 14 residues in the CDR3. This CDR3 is CASTPTPTSGEQFF. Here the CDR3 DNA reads TGTGCCAGCACCCCCACCCCAACGTCGGGTGAGCAGTTCTTC.

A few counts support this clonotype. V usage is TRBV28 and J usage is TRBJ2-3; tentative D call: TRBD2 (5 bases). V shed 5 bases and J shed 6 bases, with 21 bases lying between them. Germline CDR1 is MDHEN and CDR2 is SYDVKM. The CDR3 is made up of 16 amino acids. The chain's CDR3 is CASSPVESGFGDTQYF. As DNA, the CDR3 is TGTGCCAGCAGTCCCGTGGAGTCGGGGTTTGGCGATACGCAGTATTTT.

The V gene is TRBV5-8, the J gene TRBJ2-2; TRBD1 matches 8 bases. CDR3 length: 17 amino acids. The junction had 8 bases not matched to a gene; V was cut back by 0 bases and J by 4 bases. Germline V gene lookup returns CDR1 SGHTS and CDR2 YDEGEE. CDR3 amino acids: CASSLVGRGLTTGELFF. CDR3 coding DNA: TGTGCCAGCAGCTTGGTTGGCAGGGGGCTCACCACCGGGGAGCTGTTTTTT. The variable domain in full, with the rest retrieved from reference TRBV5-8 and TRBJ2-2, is EAGVTQSPTHLIKTRGQQATLRCSPISGHTSVYWYQQALGLGLQFLLWYDEGEERNRGNFPPRFSGRQFPNYSSELNVNALELEDSALYLCASSLVGRGLTTGELFFGEGSRLTVL.

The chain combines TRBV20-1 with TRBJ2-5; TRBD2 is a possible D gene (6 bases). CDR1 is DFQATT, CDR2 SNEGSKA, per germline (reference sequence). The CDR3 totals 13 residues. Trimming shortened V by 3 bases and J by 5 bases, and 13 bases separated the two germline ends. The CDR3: CSARRLVGETQYF. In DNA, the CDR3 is TGCAGTGCTAGGAGACTAGTGGGGGAGACCCAGTACTTC.

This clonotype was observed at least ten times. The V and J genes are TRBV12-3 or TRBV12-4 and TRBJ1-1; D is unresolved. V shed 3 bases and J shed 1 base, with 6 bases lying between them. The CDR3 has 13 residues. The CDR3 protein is CASSFSSNTEAFF. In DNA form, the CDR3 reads TGTGCCAGCAGTTTTTCGTCGAACACTGAAGCTTTCTTT.

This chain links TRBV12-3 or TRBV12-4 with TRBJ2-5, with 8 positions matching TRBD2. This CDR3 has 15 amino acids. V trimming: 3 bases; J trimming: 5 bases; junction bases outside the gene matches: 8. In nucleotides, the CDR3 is TGTGCCAGCAGTTTCTCCAGCGGGAGTTGGGAGACCCAGTACTTC. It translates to CASSFSSGSWETQYF.

The CDR3 sequence is CASGQGATGELFF. The CDR3 DNA is TGTGCCAGCGGACAGGGTGCCACCGGGGAGCTGTTTTTT. The J gene is TRBJ2-2, the V gene TRBV6-2 or TRBV6-3, with 8 bases aligning to TRBD1. Losses at the gene ends were 8 bases for V and 4 bases for J; bases not matched to a gene: 3. Germline V gene lookup returns CDR1 MNHEY and CDR2 SVGEGT. This CDR3 has 13 residues.